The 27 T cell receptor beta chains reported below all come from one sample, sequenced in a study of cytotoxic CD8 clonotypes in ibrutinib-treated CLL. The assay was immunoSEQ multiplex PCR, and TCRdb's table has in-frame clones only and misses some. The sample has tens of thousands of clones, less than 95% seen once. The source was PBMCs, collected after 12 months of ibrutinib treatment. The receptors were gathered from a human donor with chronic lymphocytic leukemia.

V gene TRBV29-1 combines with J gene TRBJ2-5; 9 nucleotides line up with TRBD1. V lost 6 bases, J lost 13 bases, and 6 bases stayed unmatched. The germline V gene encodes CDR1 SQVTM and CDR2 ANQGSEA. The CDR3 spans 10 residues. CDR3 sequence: CSVGQGHGYF. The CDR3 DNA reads TGCAGCGTGGGACAGGGACACGGGTACTTC. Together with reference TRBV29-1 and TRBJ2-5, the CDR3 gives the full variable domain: SAVISQKPSRDICQRGTSLTIQCQVDSQVTMMFWYRQQPGQSLTLIATANQGSEATYESGFVIDKFPISRPNLTFSTLTVSNMSPEDSSIYLCSVGQGHGYFGPGTRLLVL.

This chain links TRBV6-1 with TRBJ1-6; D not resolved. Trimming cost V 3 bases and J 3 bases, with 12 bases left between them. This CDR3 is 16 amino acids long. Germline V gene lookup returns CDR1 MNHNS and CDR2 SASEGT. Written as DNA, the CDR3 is TGTGCCAGCAGTGACGTCCCGTCCGACTATAATTCACCCCTCCACTTT. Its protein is CASSDVPSDYNSPLHF.

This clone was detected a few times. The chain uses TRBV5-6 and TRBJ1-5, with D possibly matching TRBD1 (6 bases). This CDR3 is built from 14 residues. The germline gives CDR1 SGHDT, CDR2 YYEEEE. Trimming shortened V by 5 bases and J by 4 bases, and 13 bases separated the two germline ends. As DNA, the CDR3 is TGTGCCAGCAGTATCCGAACAGGGAATCAGCCCCAGCATTTT. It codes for CASSIRTGNQPQHF.

The CDR3, as DNA: TGTGCCAGCAGCTTTACAGGGGGCTTTCGGAATGAGCAGTTCTTC. Its translation: CASSFTGGFRNEQFF. V gene TRBV7-2 combines with J gene TRBJ2-1; 9 nucleotides match TRBD1. The CDR3 loop spans 15 amino acids. CDR1 is SGHTA, CDR2 FQGNSA, per germline. The V and J ends lost 3 bases and 7 bases, in that order; junction bases with no gene match: 7.

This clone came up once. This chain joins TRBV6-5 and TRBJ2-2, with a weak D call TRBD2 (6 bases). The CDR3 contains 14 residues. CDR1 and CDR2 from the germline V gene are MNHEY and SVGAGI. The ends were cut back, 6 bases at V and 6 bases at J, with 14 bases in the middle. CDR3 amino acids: CASRWSREAGELFF. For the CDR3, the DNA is TGTGCCAGCAGATGGAGCAGGGAGGCCGGGGAGCTGTTTTTT.

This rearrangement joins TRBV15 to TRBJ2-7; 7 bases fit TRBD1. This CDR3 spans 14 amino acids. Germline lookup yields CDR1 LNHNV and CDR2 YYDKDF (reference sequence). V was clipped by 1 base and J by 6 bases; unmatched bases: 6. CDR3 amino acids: CATSRGDRVSEQYF. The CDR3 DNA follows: TGTGCCACCAGCAGAGGAGACAGGGTGAGCGAGCAGTACTTC.

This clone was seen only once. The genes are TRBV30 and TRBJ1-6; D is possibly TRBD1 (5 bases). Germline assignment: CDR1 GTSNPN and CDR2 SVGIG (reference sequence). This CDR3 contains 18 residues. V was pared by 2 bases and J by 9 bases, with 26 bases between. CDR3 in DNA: TGTGCCTGGAGTAAGGTGGGGGACGGGAGGCCTCCGGGTTCACCCCTCCACTTT. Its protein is CAWSKVGDGRPPGSPLHF.

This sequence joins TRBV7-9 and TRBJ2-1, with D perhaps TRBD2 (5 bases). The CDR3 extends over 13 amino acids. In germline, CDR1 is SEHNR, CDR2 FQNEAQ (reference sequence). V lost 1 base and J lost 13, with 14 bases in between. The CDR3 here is CASSLEWVRVQFF. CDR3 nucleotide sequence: TGTGCCAGCAGCTTAGAGTGGGTGAGGGTCCAGTTCTTC.

The CDR3: CASSDTGVGEKLFF. In DNA form, the CDR3 reads TGTGCCAGCAGCGATACAGGGGTGGGGGAAAAACTGTTTTTT. V gene TRBV6-1 combines with J gene TRBJ1-4; 7 bases are shared with TRBD1. The junction had 9 bases not matched to a gene; V was cut back by 6 bases and J by 8 bases. The germline gives CDR1 MNHNS, CDR2 SASEGT. The CDR3 has 14 residues.

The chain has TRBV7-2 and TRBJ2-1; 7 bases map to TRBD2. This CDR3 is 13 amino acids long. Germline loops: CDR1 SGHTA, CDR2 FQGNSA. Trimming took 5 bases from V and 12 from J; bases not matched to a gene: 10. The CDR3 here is CASSPGGDSVQFF. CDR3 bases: TGTGCCAGCAGCCCGGGGGGAGACAGCGTGCAGTTCTTC.

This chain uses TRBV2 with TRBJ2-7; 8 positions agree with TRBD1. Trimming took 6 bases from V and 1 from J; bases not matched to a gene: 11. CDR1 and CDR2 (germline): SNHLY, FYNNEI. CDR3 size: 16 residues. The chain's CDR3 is CASRNSGGAASYEQYF. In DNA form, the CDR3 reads TGTGCCAGCAGAAACTCAGGGGGCGCCGCGTCCTACGAGCAGTACTTC.

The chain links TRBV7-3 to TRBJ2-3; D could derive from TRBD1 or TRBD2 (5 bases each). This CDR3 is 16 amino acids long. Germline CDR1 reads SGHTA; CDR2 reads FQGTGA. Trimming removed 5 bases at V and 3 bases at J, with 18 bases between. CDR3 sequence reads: CASSPGTGIRTDTQYF. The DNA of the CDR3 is TGTGCCAGCAGCCCAGGGACGGGGATACGGACAGATACGCAGTATTTT. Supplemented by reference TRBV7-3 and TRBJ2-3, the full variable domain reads GAGVSQTPSNKVTEKGKYVELRCDPISGHTALYWYRQSLGQGPEFLIYFQGTGAADDSGLPNDRFFAVRPEGSVSTLKIQRTERGDSAVYLCASSPGTGIRTDTQYFGPGTRLTVL.

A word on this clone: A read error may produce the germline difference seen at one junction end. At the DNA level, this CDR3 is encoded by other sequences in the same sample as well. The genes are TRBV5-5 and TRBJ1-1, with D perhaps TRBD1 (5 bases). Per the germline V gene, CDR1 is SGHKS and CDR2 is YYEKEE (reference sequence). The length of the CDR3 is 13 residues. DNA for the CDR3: TGTGCCAGTAGCTCGACAGTGAACACTGAAGCTTTCTTT. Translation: CASSSTVNTEAFF. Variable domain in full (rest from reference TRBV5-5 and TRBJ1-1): DAGVTQSPTHLIKTRGQQVTLRCSPISGHKSVSWYQQVLGQGPQFIFQYYEKEERGRGNFPDRFSARQFPNYSSELNVNALLLGDSALYLCASSSTVNTEAFFGQGTRLTVV.

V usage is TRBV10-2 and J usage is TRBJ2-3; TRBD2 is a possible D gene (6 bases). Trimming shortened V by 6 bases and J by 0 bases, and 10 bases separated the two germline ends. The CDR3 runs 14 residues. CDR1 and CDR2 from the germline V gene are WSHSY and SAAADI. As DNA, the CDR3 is TGCGCCAGCAGCCTCGGGGGTAGCACAGATACGCAGTATTTT. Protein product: CASSLGGSTDTQYF.

The CDR3 region is CASSQRVATDTQYF. The CDR3, as DNA: TGCGCCAGCAGCCAACGGGTAGCAACAGATACGCAGTATTTT. V and J are TRBV4-3 and TRBJ2-3; D remains ambiguous. The length of the CDR3 is 14 residues. Between the trimmed V and J ends, which lost 2 bases and 3 bases, there was a span of 9 bases. CDR1 is LGHNA and CDR2 is YSLEER in the germline V gene.

CDR3 loop: CASSDTGRGTGELFF. CDR3 nucleotide sequence: TGTGCCAGCAGCGACACCGGAAGAGGAACCGGGGAGCTGTTTTTT. The chain couples TRBV27 to TRBJ2-2; no clear D gene. The CDR3 is made up of 15 amino acids. The germline V and J ends were trimmed by 6 bases and 5 bases, with 16 bases remaining between them. The germline gives CDR1 MNHEY, CDR2 SMNVEV (reference sequence).

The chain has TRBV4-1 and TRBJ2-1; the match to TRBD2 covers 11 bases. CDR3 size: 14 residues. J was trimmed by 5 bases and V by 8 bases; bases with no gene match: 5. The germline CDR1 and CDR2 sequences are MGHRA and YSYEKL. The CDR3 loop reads CASQGTSGDNEQFF. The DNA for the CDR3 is TGCGCCAGCCAAGGGACTAGCGGAGACAATGAGCAGTTCTTC.

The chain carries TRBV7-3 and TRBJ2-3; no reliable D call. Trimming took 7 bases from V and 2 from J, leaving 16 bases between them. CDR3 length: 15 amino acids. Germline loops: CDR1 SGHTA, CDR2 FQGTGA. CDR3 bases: TGTGCCAGCACCCCTGGCGGAAAGATCACAGATACGCAGTATTTT. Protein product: CASTPGGKITDTQYF. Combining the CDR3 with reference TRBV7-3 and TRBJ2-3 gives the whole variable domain GAGVSQTPSNKVTEKGKYVELRCDPISGHTALYWYRQSLGQGPEFLIYFQGTGAADDSGLPNDRFFAVRPEGSVSTLKIQRTERGDSAVYLCASTPGGKITDTQYFGPGTRLTVL.

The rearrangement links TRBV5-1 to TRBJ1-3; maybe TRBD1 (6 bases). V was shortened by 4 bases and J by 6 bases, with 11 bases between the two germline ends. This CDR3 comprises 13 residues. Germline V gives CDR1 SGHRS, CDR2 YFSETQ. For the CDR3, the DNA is TGCGCCAGCAGCGTTCCGGGACAAAACACCATATATTTT. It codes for CASSVPGQNTIYF.

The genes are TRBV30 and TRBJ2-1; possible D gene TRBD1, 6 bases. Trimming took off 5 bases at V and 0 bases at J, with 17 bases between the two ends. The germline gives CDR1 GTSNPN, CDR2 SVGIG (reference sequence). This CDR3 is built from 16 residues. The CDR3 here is CAWLLRQAGSYNEQFF. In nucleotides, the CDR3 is TGTGCCTGGTTGTTACGACAGGCAGGCTCCTACAATGAGCAGTTCTTC.

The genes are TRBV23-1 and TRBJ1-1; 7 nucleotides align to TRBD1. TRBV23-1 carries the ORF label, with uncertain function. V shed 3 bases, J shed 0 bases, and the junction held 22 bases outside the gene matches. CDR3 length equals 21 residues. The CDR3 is CASSHPVRDDRACHMNTEAFF. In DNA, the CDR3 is TGCGCCAGCAGTCACCCGGTCCGAGATGACAGGGCCTGTCACATGAACACTGAAGCTTTCTTT.

CDR3 bases: TGTGCCTGGAGTGTACAGGGGTCTCTGAAAGCTTTCTTT. Residues: CAWSVQGSLKAFF. The chain is built from TRBV30 and TRBJ1-1; 7 bases align to TRBD1. Per germline, CDR1 GTSNPN and CDR2 SVGIG (reference sequence). V shed 0 bases, J shed 9 bases, and the junction held 7 bases outside the gene matches. This CDR3 is 13 amino acids long. Complete variable domain (other parts from reference TRBV30 and TRBJ1-1): SQTIHQWPATLVQPVGSPLSLECTVEGTSNPNLYWYRQAAGRGLQLLFYSVGIGQISSEVPQNLSASRPQDRQFILSSKKLLLSDSGFYLCAWSVQGSLKAFFGQGTRLTVV.

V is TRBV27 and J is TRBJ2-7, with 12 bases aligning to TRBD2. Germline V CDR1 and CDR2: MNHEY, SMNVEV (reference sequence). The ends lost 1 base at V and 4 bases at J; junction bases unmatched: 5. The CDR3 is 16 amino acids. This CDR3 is CASSLLAGTSGYEQYF. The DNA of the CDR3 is TGTGCCAGCAGTTTATTAGCCGGGACTAGCGGGTACGAGCAGTACTTC.

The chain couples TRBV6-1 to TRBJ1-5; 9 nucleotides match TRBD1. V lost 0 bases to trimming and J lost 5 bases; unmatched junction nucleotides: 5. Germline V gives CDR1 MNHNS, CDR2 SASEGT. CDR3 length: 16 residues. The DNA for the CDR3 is TGTGCCAGCAGTGAAGCGGGGGGACAGGGTCATCAGCCCCAGCATTTT. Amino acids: CASSEAGGQGHQPQHF.

The CDR3 loop reads CASSVGTGFEQYF. The CDR3 coding sequence is TGTGCCAGTAGTGTCGGGACAGGGTTCGAGCAGTACTTC. The chain is built from TRBV19 and TRBJ2-7; 9 bases align to TRBD1. Germline CDR1 reads LNHDA; CDR2 reads SQIVND (reference sequence). Trimming at V came to 5 bases and at J to 6 bases, leaving 5 bases not matched to a gene. CDR3 length: 13 amino acids. The full variable domain, its missing parts supplied by reference TRBV19 and TRBJ2-7, is DGGITQSPKYLFRKEGQNVTLSCEQNLNHDAMYWYRQDPGQGLRLIYYSQIVNDFQKGDIAEGYSVSREKKESFPLTVTSAQKNPTAFYLCASSVGTGFEQYFGPGTRLTVT.

The CDR3 region is CASTNGQEPSYGYTF. For the CDR3, the DNA is TGTGCCAGCACTAATGGACAGGAGCCTTCCTATGGCTACACCTTC. The chain recombines TRBV2 with TRBJ1-2; 7 bases are a match to TRBD1. From germline, CDR1 is SNHLY and CDR2 FYNNEI. The V segment lost 7 bases and the J segment 4 bases; nucleotides outside the gene matches: 12. The CDR3 is 15 residues long.

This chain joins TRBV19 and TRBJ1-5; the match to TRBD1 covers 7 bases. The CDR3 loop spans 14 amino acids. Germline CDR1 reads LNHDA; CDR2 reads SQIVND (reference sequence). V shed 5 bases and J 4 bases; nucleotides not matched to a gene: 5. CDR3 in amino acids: CASSPPGGNQPQHF. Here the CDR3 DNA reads TGTGCCAGTAGTCCCCCAGGGGGAAATCAGCCCCAGCATTTT.